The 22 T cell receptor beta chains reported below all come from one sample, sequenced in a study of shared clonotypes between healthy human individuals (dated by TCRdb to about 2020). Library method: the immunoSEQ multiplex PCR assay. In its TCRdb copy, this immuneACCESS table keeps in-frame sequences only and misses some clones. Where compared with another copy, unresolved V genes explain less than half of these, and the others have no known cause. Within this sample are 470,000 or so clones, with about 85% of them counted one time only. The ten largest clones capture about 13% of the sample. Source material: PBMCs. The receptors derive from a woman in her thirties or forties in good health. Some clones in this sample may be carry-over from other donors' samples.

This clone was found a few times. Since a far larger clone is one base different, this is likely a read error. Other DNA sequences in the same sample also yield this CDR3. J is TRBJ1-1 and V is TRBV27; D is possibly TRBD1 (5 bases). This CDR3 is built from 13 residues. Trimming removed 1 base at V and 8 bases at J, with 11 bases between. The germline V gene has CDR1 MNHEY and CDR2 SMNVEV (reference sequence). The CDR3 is CASSLWGSREAFF. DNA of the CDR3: TGTGCCAGCAGTTTATGGGGGTCCAGGGAAGCTTTCTTT.

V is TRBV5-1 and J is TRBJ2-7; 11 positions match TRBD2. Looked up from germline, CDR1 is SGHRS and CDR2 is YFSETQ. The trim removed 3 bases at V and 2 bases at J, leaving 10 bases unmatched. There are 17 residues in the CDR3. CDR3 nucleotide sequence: TGCGCCAGCAGCTCCGGGACTAGCGGAACATTGACCTACGAGCAGTACTTC. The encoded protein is CASSSGTSGTLTYEQYF.

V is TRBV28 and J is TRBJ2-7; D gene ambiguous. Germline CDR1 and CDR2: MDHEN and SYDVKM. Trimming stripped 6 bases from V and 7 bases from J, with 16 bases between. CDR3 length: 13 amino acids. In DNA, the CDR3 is TGTGCCAGCAGCCTCCGACACTCTGGGGAGCAGTACTTC. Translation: CASSLRHSGEQYF.

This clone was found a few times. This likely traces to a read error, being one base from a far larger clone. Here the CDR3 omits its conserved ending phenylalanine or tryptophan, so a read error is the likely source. CDR3 protein: CASSLGRGSQPQHL. The CDR3 nucleotides read TGTGCCAGCAGTTTGGGTAGGGGGAGTCAGCCCCAGCATCTT. The rearrangement uses TRBV28 and TRBJ1-5; D is possibly TRBD1 (6 bases). CDR3 size: 14 residues. Per the germline V gene, CDR1 is MDHEN and CDR2 is SYDVKM. The ends were cut back, 3 bases at V and 6 bases at J, with 12 bases in the middle.

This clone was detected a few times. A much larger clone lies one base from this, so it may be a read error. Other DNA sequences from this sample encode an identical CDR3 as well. CDR3 nucleotide sequence: TGTGCCAGCTCACCAGCTGGAGGGCCGAGCACCGGGGAGCTGTTTTTT. This sequence encodes CASSPAGGPSTGELFF. This rearrangement joins TRBV18 to TRBJ2-2; a weak D match, TRBD2 (6 bases). CDR1 is KGHSH and CDR2 is LQKENI in the germline V gene. CDR3 size: 16 residues. V lost 2 bases and J 4 bases, leaving 14 bases between the germline ends.

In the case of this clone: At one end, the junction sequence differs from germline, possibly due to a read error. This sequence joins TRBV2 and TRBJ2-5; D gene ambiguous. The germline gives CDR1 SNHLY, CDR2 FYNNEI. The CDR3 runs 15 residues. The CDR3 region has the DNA TGTGCCAGCAGTGAAGTAGGGTTAGTGCAAGAGACCCATTACTTC. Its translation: CASSEVGLVQETHYF.

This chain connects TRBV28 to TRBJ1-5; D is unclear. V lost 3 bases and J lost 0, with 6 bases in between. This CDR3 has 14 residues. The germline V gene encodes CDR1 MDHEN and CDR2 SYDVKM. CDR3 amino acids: CASSFLGSNQPQHF. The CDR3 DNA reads TGTGCCAGCAGTTTTCTCGGTAGCAATCAGCCCCAGCATTTT.

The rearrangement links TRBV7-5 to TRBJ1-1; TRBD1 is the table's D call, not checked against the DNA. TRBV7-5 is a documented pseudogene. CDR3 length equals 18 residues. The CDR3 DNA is TGTGCCAGCAGCTTCCATCGGGTGACAGGGGGCGATATAACTGAAGCTTTCTTT. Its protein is CASSFHRVTGGDITEAFF.

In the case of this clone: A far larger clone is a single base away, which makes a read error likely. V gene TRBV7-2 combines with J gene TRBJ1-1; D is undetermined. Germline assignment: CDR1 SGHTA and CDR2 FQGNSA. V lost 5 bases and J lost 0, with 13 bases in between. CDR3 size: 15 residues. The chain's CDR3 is CASSALTQLNTEAFF. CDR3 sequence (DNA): TGTGCCAGCAGCGCCCTAACCCAACTGAACACTGAAGCTTTCTTT.

The DNA of the CDR3 is TGTGCCAGCAGTTACAGCCTATCCTACTACGAGCAGTACTTC. This gives the protein CASSYSLSYYEQYF. This sequence joins TRBV6-5 and TRBJ2-7; unclear D gene. Germline loops: CDR1 MNHEY, CDR2 SVGAGI. Deletions cut 2 bases from V and 3 bases from J, with 11 bases between. The CDR3 is made up of 14 amino acids.

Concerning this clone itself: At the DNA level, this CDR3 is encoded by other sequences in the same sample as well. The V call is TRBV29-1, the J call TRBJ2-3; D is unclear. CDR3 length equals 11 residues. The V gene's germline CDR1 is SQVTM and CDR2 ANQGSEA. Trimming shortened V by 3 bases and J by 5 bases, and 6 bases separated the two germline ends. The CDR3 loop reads CSVEVGDTQYF. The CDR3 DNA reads TGCAGCGTTGAGGTGGGAGATACGCAGTATTTT.

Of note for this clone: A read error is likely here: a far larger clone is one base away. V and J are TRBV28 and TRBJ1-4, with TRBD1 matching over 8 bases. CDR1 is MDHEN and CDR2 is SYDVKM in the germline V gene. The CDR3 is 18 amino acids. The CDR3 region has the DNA TGTGACAGCAGGATCGGACAGGGCCCCTTTGCAACTAATGAAAAACTGTTTTTT. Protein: CDSRIGQGPFATNEKLFF.

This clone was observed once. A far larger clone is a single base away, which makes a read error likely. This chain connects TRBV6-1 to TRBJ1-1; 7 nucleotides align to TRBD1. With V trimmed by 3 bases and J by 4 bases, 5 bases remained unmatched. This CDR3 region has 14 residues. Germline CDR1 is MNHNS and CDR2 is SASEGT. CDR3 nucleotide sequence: TGTGCCAGCAGTGACGGGGCAGGGGGCACTGAAGCTTTCTTT. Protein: CASSDGAGGTEAFF.

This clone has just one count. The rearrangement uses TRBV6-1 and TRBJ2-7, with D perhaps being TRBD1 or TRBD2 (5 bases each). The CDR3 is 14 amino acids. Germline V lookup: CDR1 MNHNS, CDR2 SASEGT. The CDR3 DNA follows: TGTGCGACAATAGGGTCAGTTGGGACGTACGAGCAGTACTTC. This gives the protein CATIGSVGTYEQYF.

The CDR3 is CASSRANQPQHF. The CDR3 DNA is TGTGCCAGTAGTCGAGCCAATCAGCCCCAGCATTTT. The chain joins TRBV19 to TRBJ1-5; the D is unclear. This CDR3 is 12 amino acids long. V dropped 5 bases and J dropped 3 bases, with 5 bases sitting between them. Looked up from germline, CDR1 is LNHDA and CDR2 is SQIVND (reference sequence).

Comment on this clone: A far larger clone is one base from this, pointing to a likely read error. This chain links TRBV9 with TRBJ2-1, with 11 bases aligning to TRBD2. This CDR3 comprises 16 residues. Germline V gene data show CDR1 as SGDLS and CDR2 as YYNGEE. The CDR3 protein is CASSLTSGTSCNEQFF. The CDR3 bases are TGTGCCAGCAGCCTGACTAGCGGGACCTCCTGCAATGAGCAGTTCTTC.

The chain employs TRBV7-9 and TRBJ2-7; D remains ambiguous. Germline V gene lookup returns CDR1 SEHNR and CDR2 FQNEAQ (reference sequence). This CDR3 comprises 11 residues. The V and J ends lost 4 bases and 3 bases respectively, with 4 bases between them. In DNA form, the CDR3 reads TGTGCCAGCAGCTCGGACTACGAGCAGTACTTC. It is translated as CASSSDYEQYF.

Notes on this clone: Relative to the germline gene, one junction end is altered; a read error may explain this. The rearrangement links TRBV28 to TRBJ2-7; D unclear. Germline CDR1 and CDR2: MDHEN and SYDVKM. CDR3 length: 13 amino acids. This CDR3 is CAGSFLVYERQYF. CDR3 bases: TGTGCCGGCAGTTTCCTAGTCTACGAGCGGCAGTACTTC.

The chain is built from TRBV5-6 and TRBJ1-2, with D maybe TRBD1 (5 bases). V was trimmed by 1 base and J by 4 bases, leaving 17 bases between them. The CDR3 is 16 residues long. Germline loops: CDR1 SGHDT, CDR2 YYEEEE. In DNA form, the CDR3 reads TGTGCCAGCAGCTTGTTTTTTCAGGGAACAACCTATGGCTACACCTTC. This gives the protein CASSLFFQGTTYGYTF.

The CDR3 DNA is TGCAGCGTTGAGACGACAGGCGCTAACTATGGCTACACCTTC. As protein: CSVETTGANYGYTF. The gene calls are TRBV29-1 and TRBJ1-2; tentatively, D is TRBD1 (6 bases). The CDR3 contains 14 residues. The germline V gene has CDR1 SQVTM and CDR2 ANQGSEA. V dropped 3 bases and J dropped 0 bases, with 11 bases sitting between them.

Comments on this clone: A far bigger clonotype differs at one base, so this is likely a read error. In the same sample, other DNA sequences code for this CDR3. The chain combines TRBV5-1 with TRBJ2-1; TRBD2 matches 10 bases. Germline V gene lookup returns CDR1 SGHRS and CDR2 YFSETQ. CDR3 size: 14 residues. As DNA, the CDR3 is TGCGCTAGCAGCGGGGATAGCGGGAGGATTGAGCAGTTCTTC. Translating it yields CASSGDSGRIEQFF.

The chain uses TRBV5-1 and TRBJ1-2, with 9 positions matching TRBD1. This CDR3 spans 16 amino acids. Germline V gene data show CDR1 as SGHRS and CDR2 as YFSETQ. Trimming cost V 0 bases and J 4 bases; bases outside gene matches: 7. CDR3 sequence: CASSLVGQGRGYGYTF. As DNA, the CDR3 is TGCGCCAGCAGCTTGGTGGGACAGGGTCGCGGCTATGGCTACACCTTC.